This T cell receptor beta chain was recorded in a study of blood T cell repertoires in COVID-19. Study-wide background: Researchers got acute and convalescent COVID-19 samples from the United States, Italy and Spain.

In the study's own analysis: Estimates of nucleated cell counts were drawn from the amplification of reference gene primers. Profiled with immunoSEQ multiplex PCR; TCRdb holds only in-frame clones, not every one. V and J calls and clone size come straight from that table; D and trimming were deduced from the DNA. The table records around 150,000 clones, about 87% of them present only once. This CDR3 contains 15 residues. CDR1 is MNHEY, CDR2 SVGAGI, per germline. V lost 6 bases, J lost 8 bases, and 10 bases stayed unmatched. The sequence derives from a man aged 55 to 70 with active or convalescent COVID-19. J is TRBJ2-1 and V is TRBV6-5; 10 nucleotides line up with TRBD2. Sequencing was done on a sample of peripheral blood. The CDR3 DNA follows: TGTGCCAGCAGATCCTCAGCGGGAGGGCCTGATGAGCAGTTCTTC. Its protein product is CASRSSAGGPDEQFF.